The clone carrying this TCR beta chain was seen a handful of times. Its antigen is currently unknown. This sample was taken from a study of OX40 agonist ivuxolimab in advanced cancers. Across the study: A mean age of about 56 years, range roughly 23 to 85, was recorded, and approximately 79% were male. Among those treated, three patients had partial responses, one with hepatocellular carcinoma and two with cutaneous melanoma. Whole-study findings and limits: CD8+ T cells averaged more expanded clones than CD4+.

Sequencing was performed with immunoSEQ multiplex PCR; in TCRdb, only in-frame clones are kept and a portion is missing. The sample holds around 75,000 clones; roughly 88% are singletons and the top ten take under 3%. The CDR3 is made up of 14 amino acids. The V end lost 2 bases, the J end lost 4 bases, and 8 bases lay between the germline ends. Germline V gene sequence: CDR1 MDHEN, CDR2 SYDVKM. The V gene is TRBV28, the J gene TRBJ1-4; no clear D gene. The sequenced sample was CD4+ or CD8+ T cells sorted from blood, obtained in a trial of the OX40 agonist ivuxolimab. The TCR was taken from an adult with an advanced solid tumor such as melanoma, head and neck, liver or kidney cancer. CDR3 nucleotide sequence: TGTGCCAGCAGTTTACAGGATAATAATGAAAAACTGTTTTTT. Translated: CASSLQDNNEKLFF.